These T cell receptor beta chains were read from a single sample in a study of T-cell memory formation after mild COVID-19. TCRdb re-called the 5' RACE reads through MiXCR, storing one row per CDR3 protein. The sample carries 200,000 to 250,000 distinct CDR3 sequences, roughly 9.4% recorded once. What was sequenced was PBMCs or a T cell subset sorted from them (not recorded which). The receptors here all came from a man between 18 and 29 years old who had mild COVID-19 (a few samples of this study predate the infection). Cell type and time point are not known. Each CDR3 is given with its conserved first and last residue. A D gene is named only where the DNA matches it firmly. Not all rows give a size; the values are once, few, many and, for expanded clones, a class.

abundance	d_gene	v_gene	j_gene	CDR3nt	CDR3aa
few	-	TRBV7-3	TRBJ2-5	TGTGCCAGCAGCGAGATTATGGGTTGGGGAGAGACCCAGTACTTC	CASSEIMGWGETQYF
many	TRBD2	TRBV5-1	TRBJ2-5	TGCGCCAGCAGCTGGAATAGCGGGGGGCAAGAGACCCAGTACTTC	CASSWNSGGQETQYF
few	-	TRBV3-1	TRBJ2-5	TGTGCCAGCAGCCAAGACCCTTCGTCCTGGAGGGAGACCCAGTACTTC	CASSQDPSSWRETQYF
-	-	TRBV4-1	TRBJ2-2	TGCGCCAGCAGCCAAGCTCCGCAAGGAGACCACGGGGAGCTGTTTTTT	CASSQAPQGDHGELFF
-	-	TRBV9	TRBJ2-7	TGTGCCAGCAGCGTAGGGGACAACCACTACGAGCAGTACTTC	CASSVGDNHYEQYF
few	-	TRBV20-1	TRBJ2-1	TGCAGTGCTAGCCCCTTTAGTGGTGAGCAGTTCTTC	CSASPFSGEQFF
few	TRBD2	TRBV6-6	TRBJ2-4	TGTGCCAGCAGTACGACCGGGGGGTTAAAAAACATTCAGTACTTC	CASSTTGGLKNIQYF
-	-	TRBV5-1	TRBJ1-4	TGCGCCAGCAGCCTCAGACGGGGAGGGCTTGAAAAACTGTTTTTT	CASSLRRGGLEKLFF
-	-	TRBV18	TRBJ2-7	TGTGCCAGCTCAATCCTGGGGTCATCCCACGAGCAGTACTTC	CASSILGSSHEQYF
many	-	TRBV7-2	TRBJ1-1	TGTGCCAGCAGCTTCCTCGTGAACACTGAAGCTTTCTTT	CASSFLVNTEAFF
few	TRBD1	TRBV12-3/TRBV12-4	TRBJ2-1	TGTGCCAGCAGTTCAGCGGACAGGGGCAGGGACAATGAGCAGTTCTTC	CASSSADRGRDNEQFF
-	TRBD2	TRBV7-8	TRBJ2-3	TGTGCCAGCAGCGCGAAGAGACTAGCGCGAAACGATACGCAGTATTTT	CASSAKRLARNDTQYF
many	-	TRBV15	TRBJ1-1	TGTGCCACCAGCAGAGTTGGACGAGAGGGTGAAGCTTTCTTT	CATSRVGREGEAFF
-	TRBD1	TRBV12-3/TRBV12-4	TRBJ1-1	TGTGCCAGCAGTTTAGTGACAGGGGTAACTGAAGCTTTCTTT	CASSLVTGVTEAFF
few	-	TRBV28	TRBJ2-3	TGTGCCAGCAGGCCTCGGGACGTTAGTACGCAGTATTTT	CASRPRDVSTQYF
-	-	TRBV7-9	TRBJ1-5	TGTGCCTCCGCCCGGGACAGCAATCAGCCCCAGCATTTT	CASARDSNQPQHF
many	-	TRBV7-3	TRBJ1-1	TGTGCCAGCAGCCCGCAATCTACGAACACTGAAGCTTTCTTT	CASSPQSTNTEAFF
-	-	TRBV4-1	TRBJ2-5	TGCGCCAGCAGCCAAGCCGCCGGACGGGCGACCCAGTACTTC	CASSQAAGRATQYF
-	-	TRBV5-4	TRBJ2-5	TGTGCCAGCAGCCCAGCACAGACGGGGGAGACCCAGTACTTC	CASSPAQTGETQYF
few	TRBD1	TRBV20-1	TRBJ1-5	TGCAGTGCTAGAAGGGACAGGCTACTCGGCAATCAGCCCCAGCATTTT	CSARRDRLLGNQPQHF
-	-	TRBV10-2	TRBJ2-3	TGCGCCAGCGCCACAAATACGCAGTATTTT	CASATNTQYF
few	-	TRBV7-2	TRBJ1-4	TGTGCCAGCAGCTTACGAGGGGATTATGAAAAACTGTTTTTT	CASSLRGDYEKLFF
many	TRBD1	TRBV7-9	TRBJ2-2	TGTGCCAGCAGACAGGACAGGGCTGCGACCGGGGAGCTGTTTTTT	CASRQDRAATGELFF
few	TRBD1	TRBV9	TRBJ1-2	TGTGCCAGCAGCGAGGACAGGCATAACTATGGCTACACCTTC	CASSEDRHNYGYTF
many	TRBD1	TRBV12-3/TRBV12-4	TRBJ2-5	TGTGCCAGCAGTCCCAGGGGGAGAGAGACCCAGTACTTC	CASSPRGRETQYF
few	-	TRBV20-1	TRBJ1-6	TGCAGTGCTAGTTACGGAAGCTCCTATAATTCACCCCTCCACTTT	CSASYGSSYNSPLHF
-	-	TRBV7-2	TRBJ1-1	TGTGCCAGCAGCCAACAGCTGAACACTGAAGCTTTCTTT	CASSQQLNTEAFF
few	-	TRBV20-1	TRBJ2-5	TGCAGTGCTAGAGTTCGCCCTAGTTGGTACCAAGAGACCCAGTACTTC	CSARVRPSWYQETQYF
many	-	TRBV7-2	TRBJ1-1	TGTGCCAGCAGCCCCCGATCTGGCACTGAAGCTTTCTTT	CASSPRSGTEAFF